This T cell receptor beta chain was sequenced for a study of control samples from healthy donors and cancer patients. The repertoire was sequenced with immunoSEQ multiplex PCR; TCRdb's copy has only in-frame clones and lacks some. The table records 100,000 to 150,000 clones, around 90% of them present only once. This CDR3 has 13 amino acids. Trimming removed 3 bases at V and 4 bases at J, with 9 bases between. Germline loops: CDR1 SNHLY, CDR2 FYNNEI. This chain joins TRBV2 and TRBJ1-1; D gene ambiguous. Sequencing was done on a sample of blood. This TCR derives from a man aged 40-49 years in good health. The CDR3 region has the DNA TGTGCCAGCAGTGACAGTGGGATCACTGAAGCTTTCTTT. This translates into CASSDSGITEAFF.